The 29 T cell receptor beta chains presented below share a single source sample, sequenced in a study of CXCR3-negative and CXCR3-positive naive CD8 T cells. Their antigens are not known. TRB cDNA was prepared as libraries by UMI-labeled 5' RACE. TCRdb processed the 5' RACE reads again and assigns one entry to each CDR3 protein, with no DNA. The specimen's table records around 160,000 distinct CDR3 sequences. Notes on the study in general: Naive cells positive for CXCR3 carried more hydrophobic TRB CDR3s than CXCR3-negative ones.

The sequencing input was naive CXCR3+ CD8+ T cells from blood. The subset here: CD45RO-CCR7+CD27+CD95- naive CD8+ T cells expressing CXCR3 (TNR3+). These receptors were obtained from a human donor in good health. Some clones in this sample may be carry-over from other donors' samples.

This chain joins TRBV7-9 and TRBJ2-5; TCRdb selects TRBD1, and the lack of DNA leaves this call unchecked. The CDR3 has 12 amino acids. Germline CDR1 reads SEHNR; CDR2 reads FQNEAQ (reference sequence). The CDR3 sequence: CASRRQSETQYF.

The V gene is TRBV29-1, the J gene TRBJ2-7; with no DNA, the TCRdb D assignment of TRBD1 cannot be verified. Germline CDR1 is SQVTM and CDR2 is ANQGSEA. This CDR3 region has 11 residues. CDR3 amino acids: CSGYLGHEQYF.

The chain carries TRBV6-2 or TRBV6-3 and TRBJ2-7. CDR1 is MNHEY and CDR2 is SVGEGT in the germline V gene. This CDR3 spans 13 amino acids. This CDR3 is CASSFSRPYEQYF.

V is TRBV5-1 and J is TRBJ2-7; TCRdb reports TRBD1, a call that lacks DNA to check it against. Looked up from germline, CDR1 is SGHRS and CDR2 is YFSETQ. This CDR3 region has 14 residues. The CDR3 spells CASSFRTGYYEQYF. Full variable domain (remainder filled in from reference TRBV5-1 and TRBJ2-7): KAGVTQTPRYLIKTRGQQVTLSCSPISGHRSVSWYQQTPGQGLQFLFEYFSETQRNKGNFPGRFSGRQFSNSRSEMNVSTLELGDSALYLCASSFRTGYYEQYFGPGTRLTVT.

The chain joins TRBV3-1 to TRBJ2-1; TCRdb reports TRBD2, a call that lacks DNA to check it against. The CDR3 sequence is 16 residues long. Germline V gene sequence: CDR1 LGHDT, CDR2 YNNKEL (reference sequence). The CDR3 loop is CASSHGLAASYNEQFF.

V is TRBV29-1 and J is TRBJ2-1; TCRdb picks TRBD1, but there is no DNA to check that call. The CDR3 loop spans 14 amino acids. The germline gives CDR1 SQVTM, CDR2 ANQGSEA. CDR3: CSVEPRDSYNEQFF.

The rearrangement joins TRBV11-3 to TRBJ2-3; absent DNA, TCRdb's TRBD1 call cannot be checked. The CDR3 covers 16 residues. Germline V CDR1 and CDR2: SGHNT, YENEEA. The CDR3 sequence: CASSSLGLQGSDTQYF.

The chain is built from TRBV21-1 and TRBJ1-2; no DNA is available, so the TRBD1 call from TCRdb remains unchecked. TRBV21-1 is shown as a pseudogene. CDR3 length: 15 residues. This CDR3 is CASSKARQGTYGYTF.

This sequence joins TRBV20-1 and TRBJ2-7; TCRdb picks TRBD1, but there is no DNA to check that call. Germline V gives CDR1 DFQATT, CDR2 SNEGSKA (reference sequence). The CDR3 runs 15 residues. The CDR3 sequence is CSAEVSGTSSYEQYF.

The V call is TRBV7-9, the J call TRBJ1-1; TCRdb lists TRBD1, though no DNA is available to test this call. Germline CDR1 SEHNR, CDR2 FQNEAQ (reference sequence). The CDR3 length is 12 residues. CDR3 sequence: CASSLTGNEAFF.

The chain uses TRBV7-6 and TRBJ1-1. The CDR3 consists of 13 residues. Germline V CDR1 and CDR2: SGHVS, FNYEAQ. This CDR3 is CASSPLMNTEAFF.

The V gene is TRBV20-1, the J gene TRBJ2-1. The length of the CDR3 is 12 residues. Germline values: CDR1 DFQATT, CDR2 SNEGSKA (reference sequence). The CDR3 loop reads CSARDYPFVQFF.

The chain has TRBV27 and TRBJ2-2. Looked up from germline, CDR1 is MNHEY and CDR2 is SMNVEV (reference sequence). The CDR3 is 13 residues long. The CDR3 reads CASSLSVGGELFF.

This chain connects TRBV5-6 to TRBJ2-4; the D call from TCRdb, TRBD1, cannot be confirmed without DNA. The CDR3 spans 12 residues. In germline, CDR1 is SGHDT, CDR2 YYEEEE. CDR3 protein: CASSSQGYIQYF.

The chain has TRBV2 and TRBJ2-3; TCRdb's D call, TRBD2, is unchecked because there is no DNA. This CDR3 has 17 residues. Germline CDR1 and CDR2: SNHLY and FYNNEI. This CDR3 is CARRGRTSGGWPDTQYF.

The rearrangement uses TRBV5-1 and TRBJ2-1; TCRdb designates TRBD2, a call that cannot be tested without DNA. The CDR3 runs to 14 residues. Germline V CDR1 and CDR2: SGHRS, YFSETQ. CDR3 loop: CASSPSPRGEGQFF.

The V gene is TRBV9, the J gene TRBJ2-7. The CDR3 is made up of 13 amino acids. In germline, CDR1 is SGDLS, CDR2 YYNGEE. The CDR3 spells CASSVESTYEQYF.

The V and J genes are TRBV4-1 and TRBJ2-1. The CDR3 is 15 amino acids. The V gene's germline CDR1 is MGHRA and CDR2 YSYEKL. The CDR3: CASSPTSSSYNEQFF.

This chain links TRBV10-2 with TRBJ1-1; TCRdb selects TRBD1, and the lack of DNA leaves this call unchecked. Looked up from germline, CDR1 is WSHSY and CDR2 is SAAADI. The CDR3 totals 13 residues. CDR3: CAMATGINTEAFF.

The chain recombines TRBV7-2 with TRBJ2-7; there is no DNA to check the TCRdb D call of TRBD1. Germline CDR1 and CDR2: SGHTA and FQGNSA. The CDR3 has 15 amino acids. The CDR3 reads CASSPYPRGYNEQYF.

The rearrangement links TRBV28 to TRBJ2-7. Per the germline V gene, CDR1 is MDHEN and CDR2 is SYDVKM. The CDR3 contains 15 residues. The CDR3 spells CASSFRQGSSYEQYF.

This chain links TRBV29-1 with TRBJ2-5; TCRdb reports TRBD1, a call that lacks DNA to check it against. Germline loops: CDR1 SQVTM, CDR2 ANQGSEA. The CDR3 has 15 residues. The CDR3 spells CSALGEGALQETQYF.

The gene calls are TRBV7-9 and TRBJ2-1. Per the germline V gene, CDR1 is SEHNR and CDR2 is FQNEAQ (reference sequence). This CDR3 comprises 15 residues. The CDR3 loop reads CASSPRSPTYNEQFF.

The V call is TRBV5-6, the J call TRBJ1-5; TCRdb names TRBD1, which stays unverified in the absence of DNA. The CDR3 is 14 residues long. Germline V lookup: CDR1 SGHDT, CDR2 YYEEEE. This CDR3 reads CASSFGIGVQPQHF.

CDR3 loop: CSVDKGTGRGELFF. The J gene is TRBJ2-2, the V gene TRBV29-1; the TCRdb call, TRBD1, lacks DNA for checking. CDR3 length: 14 amino acids. Germline CDR1 is SQVTM and CDR2 is ANQGSEA.

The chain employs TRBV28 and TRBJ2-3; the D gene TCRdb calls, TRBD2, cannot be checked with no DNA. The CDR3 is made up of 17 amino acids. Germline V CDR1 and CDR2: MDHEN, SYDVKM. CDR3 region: CASSPTGSGATSITQYF. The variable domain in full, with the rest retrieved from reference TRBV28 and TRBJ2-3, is DVKVTQSSRYLVKRTGEKVFLECVQDMDHENMFWYRQDPGLGLRLIYFSYDVKMKEKGDIPEGYSVSREKKERFSLILESASTNQTSMYLCASSPTGSGATSITQYFGPGTRLTVL.

This CDR3 reads CASSRQPYSNQPQHF. This rearrangement joins TRBV25-1 to TRBJ1-5; the TCRdb call, TRBD1, lacks DNA for checking. From germline, CDR1 is MGHDK and CDR2 SYGVNS. CDR3 length: 15 amino acids.

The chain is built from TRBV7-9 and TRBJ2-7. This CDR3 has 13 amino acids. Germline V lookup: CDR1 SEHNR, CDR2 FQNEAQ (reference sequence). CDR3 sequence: CASSSVSSYERYF. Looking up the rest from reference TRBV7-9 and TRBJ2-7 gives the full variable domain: DTGVSQNPRHKITKRGQNVTFRCDPISEHNRLYWYRQTLGQGPEFLTYFQNEAQLEKSRLLSDRFSAERPKGSFSTLEIQRTEQGDSAMYLCASSSVSSYERYFGPGTRLTVT.

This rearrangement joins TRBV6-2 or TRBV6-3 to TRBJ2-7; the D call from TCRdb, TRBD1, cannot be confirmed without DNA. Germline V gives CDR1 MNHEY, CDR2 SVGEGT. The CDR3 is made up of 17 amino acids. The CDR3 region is CASSYSKDGDVSYEQYF.